These 30 T cell receptor beta chains were all obtained from the same sample, sequenced in a study of blood T cell repertoires in COVID-19. TCRdb keeps only in-frame clones here, not all; method: immunoSEQ multiplex PCR. The table includes 150,000 to 200,000 clones, 70% to 90% detected once. Sequenced: peripheral blood. Every receptor here comes from a man aged 55 to 70 with active or convalescent COVID-19.

This clone was detected only a few times. The chain is built from TRBV15 and TRBJ1-2, with 7 bases identical to TRBD1. V trimming: 1 base; J trimming: 0 bases; junction bases outside the gene matches: 5. CDR3 size: 16 residues. Germline V CDR1 and CDR2: LNHNV, YYDKDF (reference sequence). The CDR3: CATSRGGTEANYGYTF. In DNA form, the CDR3 reads TGTGCCACCAGCAGAGGGGGGACAGAAGCTAACTATGGCTACACCTTC.

The V gene is TRBV7-9, the J gene TRBJ1-2, with 7 positions matching TRBD1. The CDR3 covers 15 residues. The V gene end was trimmed by 3 bases and the J gene end by 8 bases; junction bases not matched to a gene: 12. Germline CDR1 is SEHNR and CDR2 is FQNEAQ (reference sequence). The CDR3 bases are TGTGCCAGCAGCTTCGATCTGACAGGGTCCGGCGGCTACACCTTC. Translated: CASSFDLTGSGGYTF.

The rearrangement joins TRBV13 to TRBJ2-5; no clear D. Between the trimmed V and J ends, which lost 4 bases and 4 bases, there was a span of 13 bases. From germline, CDR1 is PRHDT and CDR2 FYEKMQ (reference sequence). This CDR3 is 14 amino acids long. For the CDR3, the DNA is TGTGCCAGCAGCTCCGGAGACTGGCGAGAGACCCAGTACTTC. Amino acids: CASSSGDWRETQYF.

The genes are TRBV19 and TRBJ1-1; D gene unclear. Germline lookup yields CDR1 LNHDA and CDR2 SQIVND (reference sequence). Trimming took off 3 bases at V and 7 bases at J, with 12 bases between the two ends. The CDR3 runs to 13 residues. CDR3 in amino acids: CASSIRGSDEAFF. The CDR3, as DNA: TGTGCCAGTAGTATCCGAGGCTCGGATGAAGCTTTCTTT.

The rearrangement joins TRBV6-5 to TRBJ2-5; 7 positions match TRBD2. V shed 6 bases and J 0 bases; nucleotides not matched to a gene: 7. The CDR3 runs 15 residues. Germline V gene data show CDR1 as MNHEY and CDR2 as SVGAGI. CDR3 nucleotides: TGTGCCAGCAGAGAGCGGGGAGCCAACCAAGAGACCCAGTACTTC. Its protein product is CASRERGANQETQYF.

The rearrangement joins TRBV5-1 to TRBJ2-2; the match to TRBD2 covers 12 bases. V shed 4 bases and J 6 bases; nucleotides not matched to a gene: 7. CDR1 and CDR2 (germline): SGHRS, YFSETQ. This CDR3 region has 16 residues. The CDR3 here is CASSASGGVYPGELFF. Here the CDR3 DNA reads TGCGCCAGCAGCGCTAGCGGGGGGGTTTACCCCGGGGAGCTGTTTTTT.

The rearrangement uses TRBV3-1 (or the pseudogene TRBV3-2) and TRBJ2-3; D possibly corresponds to TRBD2 (6 bases). Trimming left V 4 bases short and J 5 bases short, with 19 bases between. The CDR3 spans 16 residues. Germline V CDR1 and CDR2: LGHDT, YNNKEL (reference sequence). The CDR3 nucleotides are TGTGCCAGCAGCCTGAATCCGGGACTTACTATAGATACGCAGTATTTT. It codes for CASSLNPGLTIDTQYF.

This clone was picked up a small number of times. J is TRBJ1-1 and V is TRBV4-2; no firm D call. This CDR3 region has 14 residues. CDR1 and CDR2 (germline): LGHNA, YNFKEQ. Trimming shortened V by 4 bases and J by 1 base, and 10 bases separated the two germline ends. The DNA of the CDR3 is TGTGCCAGCAGCCCTGGGCAGACGAACACTGAAGCTTTCTTT. It is translated as CASSPGQTNTEAFF.

The chain joins TRBV2 to TRBJ2-7, with D possibly TRBD1 on 6 matching bases. The CDR3 spans 14 residues. V lost 8 bases and J lost 5, with 19 bases in between. Germline lookup yields CDR1 SNHLY and CDR2 FYNNEI. The CDR3 sequence is CASRRDQGFHEQYF. DNA for the CDR3: TGTGCCAGCCGAAGGGATCAGGGGTTCCACGAGCAGTACTTC.

The chain employs TRBV6-1 and TRBJ1-1, with D tentatively TRBD1 (6 bases). This CDR3 contains 16 residues. Germline V gene data show CDR1 as MNHNS and CDR2 as SASEGT. Trimming took 4 bases from V and 5 from J, leaving 20 bases between them. The CDR3, as DNA: TGTGCCAGCAGTGCCCTCTGGACAGCGGGAGGGACTGAAGCTTTCTTT. It yields the protein CASSALWTAGGTEAFF.

This clone was seen just once. V usage is TRBV4-1 and J usage is TRBJ2-7, with D uncertain. Trimming cost V 4 bases and J 5 bases, with 9 bases left between them. The germline gives CDR1 MGHRA, CDR2 YSYEKL. The CDR3 is made up of 12 amino acids. This CDR3 is CASSRGNHEQYF. CDR3 in DNA: TGCGCCAGCAGCCGAGGAAACCACGAGCAGTACTTC.

The chain is built from TRBV11-1 and TRBJ2-1; D remains ambiguous. Germline assignment: CDR1 SGHAT and CDR2 FQDESV (reference sequence). The V end lost 0 bases, the J end lost 7 bases, and 7 bases lay between the germline ends. This CDR3 contains 13 residues. The CDR3 loop reads CASSLALANEQFF. In DNA, the CDR3 is TGTGCCAGCAGCTTAGCGTTGGCAAATGAGCAGTTCTTC.

The DNA of the CDR3 is TGTGCCAGCTCACAACAGGGAACAACTAATGAAAAACTGTTTTTT. This translates into CASSQQGTTNEKLFF. The chain has TRBV18 and TRBJ1-4; the D gene is possibly TRBD1 (6 bases). The CDR3 length is 15 residues. The V end lost 4 bases, the J end lost 0 bases, and 9 bases lay between the germline ends. CDR1 is KGHSH, CDR2 LQKENI, per germline.

This clone appeared a few times. The chain couples TRBV6-1 to TRBJ2-7; the D gene is possibly TRBD1 (5 bases). CDR1 is MNHNS and CDR2 is SASEGT in the germline V gene. CDR3 size: 15 residues. V lost 0 bases, J lost 5 bases, and 14 bases lay in between. The CDR3 region is CASSEAGGAGNEQYF. CDR3 coding DNA: TGTGCCAGCAGTGAAGCGGGTGGGGCAGGGAACGAGCAGTACTTC.

The chain couples TRBV19 to TRBJ1-1; D is perhaps TRBD1 (6 bases). CDR3 length: 13 residues. Germline-derived CDR1 and CDR2 are LNHDA and SQIVND (reference sequence). With 5 bases removed from V and 6 bases from J, the gap between germline ends came to 13 bases. The CDR3 DNA sequence: TGTGCCAGTAGTCGGGGGGCGACTGCTGAAGCTTTCTTT. Encoded protein: CASSRGATAEAFF.

The CDR3 loop reads CASRPHLAGVISSYNEQFF. DNA of the CDR3: TGTGCCAGCAGACCTCACCTAGCGGGGGTAATTAGCTCCTACAATGAGCAGTTCTTC. The genes are TRBV2 and TRBJ2-1; 10 nucleotides match TRBD2. Germline V gives CDR1 SNHLY, CDR2 FYNNEI. This CDR3 region has 19 residues. Trimming cost V 6 bases and J 0 bases; bases outside gene matches: 14.

Regarding this clone: A much bigger clone sits one base away, suggesting this may be a read error. This chain connects TRBV3-1 (or the pseudogene TRBV3-2) to TRBJ2-7; perhaps TRBD1 as D (6 bases). The CDR3 runs to 12 residues. Trimming took 4 bases from V and 5 from J, leaving 9 bases between them. Germline CDR1 LGHDT, CDR2 YNNKEL (reference sequence). The DNA for the CDR3 is TGTGCCAGCAGCCCTACAGGGAACGAGCAGTACTTC. It translates to CASSPTGNEQYF.

The J gene is TRBJ2-1, the V gene TRBV7-9, with 7 bases lining up with TRBD1. Germline assignment: CDR1 SEHNR and CDR2 FQNEAQ (reference sequence). The CDR3 runs 15 residues. J gave up 4 bases and V 1 base, and 4 bases lay outside the gene matches. The CDR3 DNA reads as TGTGCCAGCAGCTTAGAACAGGGGAGTTACAATGAGCAGTTCTTC. It is translated as CASSLEQGSYNEQFF.

The gene calls are TRBV20-1 and TRBJ1-3; D is unclear. CDR1 and CDR2 from the germline V gene are DFQATT and SNEGSKA (reference sequence). The CDR3 spans 15 residues. Trimming took 6 bases from V and 4 from J, leaving 19 bases between them. The CDR3 loop is CSASGPSELGNTIYF. The CDR3, as DNA: TGCAGTGCCAGTGGACCGTCGGAGTTAGGAAACACCATATATTTT.

This chain links TRBV6-6 with TRBJ1-1; D remains ambiguous. V was pared by 0 bases and J by 2 bases, with 10 bases between. Germline loops: CDR1 MNHNY, CDR2 SVGAGI (reference sequence). The CDR3 length is 15 residues. This chain's CDR3 is CASSYSMGGNTEAFF. The CDR3 nucleotides read TGTGCCAGCAGTTACTCGATGGGAGGAAACACTGAAGCTTTCTTT.

The J gene is TRBJ2-5, the V gene TRBV5-1; 10 bases fit TRBD1. The CDR3 runs to 16 residues. Per germline, CDR1 SGHRS and CDR2 YFSETQ. With V trimmed by 0 bases and J by 5 bases, 7 bases remained unmatched. The CDR3 DNA follows: TGCGCCAGCAGCTTGGCCCCGACAGGGGGCCGGGAGACCCAGTACTTC. Translation: CASSLAPTGGRETQYF.

CDR3 amino acids: CASSNSERETQYF. The DNA of the CDR3 is TGTGCCAGCAGCAACAGTGAACGAGAGACCCAGTACTTC. V usage is TRBV2 and J usage is TRBJ2-5; no clear D. The CDR3 has 13 amino acids. From germline, CDR1 is SNHLY and CDR2 FYNNEI. The germline V and J ends were trimmed by 6 bases and 4 bases, with 12 bases remaining between them. Looking up the rest from reference TRBV2 and TRBJ2-5 gives the full variable domain: EPEVTQTPSHQVTQMGQEVILRCVPISNHLYFYWYRQILGQKVEFLVSFYNNEISEKSEIFDDQFSVERPDGSNFTLKIRSTKLEDSAMYFCASSNSERETQYFGPGTRLLVL.

This clone was counted between two and nine times. The chain carries TRBV5-1 and TRBJ2-3; 7 bases are a match to TRBD1. The CDR3 covers 15 residues. The V and J ends lost 5 bases and 0 bases, in that order; junction bases with no gene match: 6. Germline assignment: CDR1 SGHRS and CDR2 YFSETQ. The CDR3 loop is CASSLEGASTDTQYF. Written as DNA, the CDR3 is TGCGCCAGCAGTCTCGAGGGGGCGAGCACAGATACGCAGTATTTT.

The chain is built from TRBV27 and TRBJ1-1; TRBD1 agrees at 7 bases. The CDR3 sequence is 15 residues long. Germline lookup yields CDR1 MNHEY and CDR2 SMNVEV (reference sequence). V was pared by 3 bases and J by 5 bases, with 9 bases of the junction left unmatched. The CDR3 sequence is CASSLRDSPSTEAFF. DNA of the CDR3: TGTGCCAGCAGTTTGAGGGACAGCCCGAGTACTGAAGCTTTCTTT.

This sequence joins TRBV7-3 and TRBJ2-1; possibly TRBD1 for D (7 bases). CDR1 is SGHTA, CDR2 FQGTGA, per germline. Between the trimmed V and J ends, which lost 4 bases and 8 bases, there was a span of 12 bases. The CDR3 runs to 13 residues. Written as DNA, the CDR3 is TGTGCCAGCAGCTATACAGGGGAGGATGAGCAGTTCTTC. It yields the protein CASSYTGEDEQFF.

This chain joins TRBV7-9 and TRBJ2-2; 11 nucleotides line up with TRBD1. V lost 5 bases and J lost 5; bases outside the gene matches: 10. CDR3 length: 17 residues. Germline V gene sequence: CDR1 SEHNR, CDR2 FQNEAQ (reference sequence). The DNA of the CDR3 is TGTGCCAGCAGCCTTCACCGGACAGGGGGCCTTACCGGGGAGCTGTTTTTT. Translation gives CASSLHRTGGLTGELFF.

The chain has TRBV3-1 (or the pseudogene TRBV3-2) and TRBJ1-2, with 7 bases that match TRBD1. V lost 0 bases and J lost 6; bases outside the gene matches: 7. From germline, CDR1 is LGHDT and CDR2 YNNKEL (reference sequence). CDR3 size: 15 residues. The CDR3 DNA reads as TGTGCCAGCAGCCAAGAGAATAGGGGGCGCAATGGCTACACCTTC. It specifies CASSQENRGRNGYTF.

This clone was seen once. The V gene is TRBV2, the J gene TRBJ1-6, with 7 bases matching TRBD1. CDR3 length equals 15 residues. CDR1 is SNHLY and CDR2 is FYNNEI in the germline V gene. With 4 bases clipped from V and 6 bases from J, the junction kept 6 bases outside the gene matches. The CDR3 spells CASSGRGQINSPLHF. The CDR3 DNA reads TGTGCCAGCAGTGGCCGGGGACAGATTAATTCACCCCTCCACTTT.

This sequence joins TRBV6-5 and TRBJ1-1; D is ambiguous. Germline loops: CDR1 MNHEY, CDR2 SVGAGI. This CDR3 is 13 amino acids long. The V gene lost 0 bases and the J gene lost 6 bases, with 8 bases spanning the gap. CDR3 residues: CASSYSMGAEAFF. The CDR3 DNA is TGTGCCAGCAGTTACTCTATGGGCGCTGAAGCTTTCTTT.

The chain employs TRBV2 and TRBJ1-1; D gene uncertain. V was trimmed by 8 bases and J by 3 bases, leaving 4 bases between them. CDR3 size: 10 residues. Per the germline V gene, CDR1 is SNHLY and CDR2 is FYNNEI. The CDR3 DNA is TGTGCCAGCCGGGACACTGAAGCTTTCTTT. Translation gives CASRDTEAFF.